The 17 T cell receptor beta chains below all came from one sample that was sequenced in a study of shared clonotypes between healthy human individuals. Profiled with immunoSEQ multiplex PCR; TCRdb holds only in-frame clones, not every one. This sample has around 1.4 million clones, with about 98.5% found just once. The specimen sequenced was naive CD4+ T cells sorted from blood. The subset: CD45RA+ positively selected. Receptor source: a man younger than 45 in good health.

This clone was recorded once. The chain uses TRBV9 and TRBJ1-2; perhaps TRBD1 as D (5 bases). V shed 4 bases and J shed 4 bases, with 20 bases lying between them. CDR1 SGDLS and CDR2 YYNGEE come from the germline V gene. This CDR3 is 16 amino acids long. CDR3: CASSPQGRGTSYGYTF. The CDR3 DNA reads TGTGCCAGCAGCCCCCAGGGTCGTGGGACTTCCTATGGCTACACCTTC. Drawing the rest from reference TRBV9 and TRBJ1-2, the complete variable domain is DSGVTQTPKHLITATGQRVTLRCSPRSGDLSVYWYQQSLDQGLQFLIQYYNGEERAKGNILERFSAQQFPDLHSELNLSSLELGDSALYFCASSPQGRGTSYGYTFGSGTRLTVV.

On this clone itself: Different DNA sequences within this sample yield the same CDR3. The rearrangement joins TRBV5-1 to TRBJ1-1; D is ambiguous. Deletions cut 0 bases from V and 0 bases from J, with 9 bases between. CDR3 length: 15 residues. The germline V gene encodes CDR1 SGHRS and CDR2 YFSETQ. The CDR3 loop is CASSLGAGVNTEAFF. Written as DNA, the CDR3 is TGCGCCAGCAGCTTGGGTGCGGGTGTGAACACTGAAGCTTTCTTT. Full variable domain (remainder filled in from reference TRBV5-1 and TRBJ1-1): KAGVTQTPRYLIKTRGQQVTLSCSPISGHRSVSWYQQTPGQGLQFLFEYFSETQRNKGNFPGRFSGRQFSNSRSEMNVSTLELGDSALYLCASSLGAGVNTEAFFGQGTRLTVV.

The CDR3 spells CASSWPGRGPETQYF. CDR3 DNA: TGTGCCAGCAGCTGGCCGGGAAGGGGGCCAGAGACCCAGTACTTC. The V gene is TRBV5-4, the J gene TRBJ2-5, with 7 bases aligning to TRBD1. CDR3 length: 15 residues. The V gene's germline CDR1 is SGHNT and CDR2 YYREEE (reference sequence). V was pared by 3 bases and J by 4 bases, with 9 bases of the junction left unmatched.

The CDR3, as DNA: TGTGCCAGCAGAATAGCTGAGGGACAGCTAGCCAAAAACATTCAGTACTTC. Translation gives CASRIAEGQLAKNIQYF. The chain joins TRBV28 to TRBJ2-4; TRBD1 matches 7 bases. V trimming: 6 bases; J trimming: 0 bases; junction bases outside the gene matches: 11. The CDR3 runs to 17 residues. Germline CDR1 and CDR2: MDHEN and SYDVKM.

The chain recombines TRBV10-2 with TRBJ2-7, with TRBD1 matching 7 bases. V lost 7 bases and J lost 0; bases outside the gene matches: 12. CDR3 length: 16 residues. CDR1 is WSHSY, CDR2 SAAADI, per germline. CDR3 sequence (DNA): TGCGCCAGCACAGGCATCGGGACAGCGAGCTCCTACGAGCAGTACTTC. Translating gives CASTGIGTASSYEQYF.

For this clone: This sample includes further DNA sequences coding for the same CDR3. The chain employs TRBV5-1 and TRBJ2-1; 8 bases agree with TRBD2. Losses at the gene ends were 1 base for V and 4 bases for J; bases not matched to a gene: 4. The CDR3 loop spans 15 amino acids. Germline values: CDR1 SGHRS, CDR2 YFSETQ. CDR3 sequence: CASSLPSGPYNEQFF. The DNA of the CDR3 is TGCGCCAGCAGCTTGCCTAGCGGGCCATACAATGAGCAGTTCTTC.

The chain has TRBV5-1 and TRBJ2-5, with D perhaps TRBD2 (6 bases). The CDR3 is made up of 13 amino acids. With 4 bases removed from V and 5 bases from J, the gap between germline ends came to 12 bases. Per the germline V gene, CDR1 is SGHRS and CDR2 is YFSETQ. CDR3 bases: TGCGCCAGCAGCCCGGGACTTCGGGAGACCCAGTACTTC. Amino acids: CASSPGLRETQYF. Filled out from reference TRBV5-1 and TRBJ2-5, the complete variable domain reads KAGVTQTPRYLIKTRGQQVTLSCSPISGHRSVSWYQQTPGQGLQFLFEYFSETQRNKGNFPGRFSGRQFSNSRSEMNVSTLELGDSALYLCASSPGLRETQYFGPGTRLLVL.

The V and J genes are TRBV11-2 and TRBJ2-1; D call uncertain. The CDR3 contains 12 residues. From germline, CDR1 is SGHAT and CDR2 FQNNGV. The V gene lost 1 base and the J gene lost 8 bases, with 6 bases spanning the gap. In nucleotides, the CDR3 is TGTGCCAGCAGCTTAGTAGAGGATGAGCAGTTCTTC. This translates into CASSLVEDEQFF.

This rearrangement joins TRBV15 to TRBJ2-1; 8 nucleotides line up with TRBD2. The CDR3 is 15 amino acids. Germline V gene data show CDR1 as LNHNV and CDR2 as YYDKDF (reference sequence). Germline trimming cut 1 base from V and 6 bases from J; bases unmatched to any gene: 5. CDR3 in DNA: TGTGCCACCAGCAGAGGGTCTAGCGGGCGCAATGAGCAGTTCTTC. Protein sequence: CATSRGSSGRNEQFF.

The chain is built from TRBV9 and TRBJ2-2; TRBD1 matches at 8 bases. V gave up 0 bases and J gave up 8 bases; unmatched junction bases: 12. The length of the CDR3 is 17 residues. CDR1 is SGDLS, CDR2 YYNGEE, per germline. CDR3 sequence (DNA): TGTGCCAGCAGCGTAGCGCTACTGGGACAGGCTCATGGGGAGCTGTTTTTT. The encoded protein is CASSVALLGQAHGELFF.

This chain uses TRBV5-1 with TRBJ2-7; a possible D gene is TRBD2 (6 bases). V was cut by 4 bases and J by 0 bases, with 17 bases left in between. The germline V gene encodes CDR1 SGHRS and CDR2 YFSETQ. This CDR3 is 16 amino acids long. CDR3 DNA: TGCGCCAGCAGCCCGCGGGGTGGCAGGAACTCCTACGAGCAGTACTTC. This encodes CASSPRGGRNSYEQYF.

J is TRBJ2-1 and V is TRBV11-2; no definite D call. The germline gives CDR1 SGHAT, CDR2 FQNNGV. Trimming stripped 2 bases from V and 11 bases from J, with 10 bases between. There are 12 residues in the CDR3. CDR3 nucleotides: TGTGCCAGCAGCTTACAAGGGTTGAAGCAGTTCTTC. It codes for CASSLQGLKQFF.

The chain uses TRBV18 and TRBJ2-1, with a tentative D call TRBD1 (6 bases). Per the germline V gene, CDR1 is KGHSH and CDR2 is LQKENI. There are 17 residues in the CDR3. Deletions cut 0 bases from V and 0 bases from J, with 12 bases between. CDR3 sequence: CASSPPGQKSSYNEQFF. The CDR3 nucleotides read TGTGCCAGCTCACCACCGGGACAAAAAAGCTCCTACAATGAGCAGTTCTTC.

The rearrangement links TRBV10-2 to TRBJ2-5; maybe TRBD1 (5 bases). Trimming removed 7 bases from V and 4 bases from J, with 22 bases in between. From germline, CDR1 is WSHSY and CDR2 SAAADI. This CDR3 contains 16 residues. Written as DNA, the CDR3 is TGCGCCAGCACTCTGACAGCTGCAGGGTCGGCAGAGACCCAGTACTTC. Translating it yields CASTLTAAGSAETQYF.

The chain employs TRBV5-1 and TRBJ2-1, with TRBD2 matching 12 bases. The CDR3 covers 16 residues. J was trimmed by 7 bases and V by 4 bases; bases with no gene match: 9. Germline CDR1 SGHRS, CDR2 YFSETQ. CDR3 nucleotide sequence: TGCGCCAGCAGCGCCGCTAGCGGGAGGGCTTATAATGAGCAGTTCTTC. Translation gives CASSAASGRAYNEQFF.

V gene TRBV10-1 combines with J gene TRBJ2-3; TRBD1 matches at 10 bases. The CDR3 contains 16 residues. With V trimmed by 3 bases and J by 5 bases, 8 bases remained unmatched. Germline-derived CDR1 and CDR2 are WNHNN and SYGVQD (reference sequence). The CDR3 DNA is TGCGCCAGCAGTGATGGTGACAGGGGGCGAGGAGATACGCAGTATTTT. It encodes CASSDGDRGRGDTQYF.

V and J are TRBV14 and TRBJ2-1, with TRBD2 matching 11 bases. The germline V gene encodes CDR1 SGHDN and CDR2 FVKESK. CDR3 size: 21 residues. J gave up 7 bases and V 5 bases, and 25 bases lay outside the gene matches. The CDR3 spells CASSELLAGVSRAIGVNEQFF. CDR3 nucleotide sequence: TGTGCCAGCAGCGAGTTACTAGCGGGAGTGAGCCGGGCAATTGGGGTGAATGAGCAGTTCTTC.